The next 13 T cell receptor beta chains were all read from a single sample in a study of blood T cell repertoires in COVID-19. Only in-frame clones appear in the TCRdb table, and some are missing; sequencing was by immunoSEQ multiplex PCR. The table records 170,000 or so clones, 75% to 90% of them present only once. The sequencing input was peripheral blood. These receptors all come from a woman aged 60-75 years with acute or convalescent COVID-19.

V and J are TRBV29-1 and TRBJ2-7; D possibly corresponds to TRBD2 (7 bases). The CDR3 spans 12 residues. V gave up 4 bases and J gave up 6 bases, with 13 bases separating them. Looked up from germline, CDR1 is SQVTM and CDR2 is ANQGSEA. The CDR3 DNA follows: TGCAGCGTTGGGCGGGGGCTCGGCGAGCAGTACTTC. It codes for CSVGRGLGEQYF.

This clone was seen only once. V is TRBV4-1 and J is TRBJ1-5, with 7 bases that match TRBD1. The germline V gene encodes CDR1 MGHRA and CDR2 YSYEKL. Trimming took 0 bases from V and 6 from J; bases not matched to a gene: 5. This CDR3 is built from 15 residues. The CDR3 is CASSQEIRGSQPQHF. CDR3 in DNA: TGCGCCAGCAGCCAAGAGATCAGGGGGTCTCAGCCCCAGCATTTT.

J is TRBJ2-1 and V is TRBV7-3; 8 bases align to TRBD2. This CDR3 comprises 15 residues. CDR1 is SGHTA and CDR2 is FQGTGA in the germline V gene. Trimming at V came to 2 bases and at J to 5 bases, leaving 5 bases not matched to a gene. In DNA form, the CDR3 reads TGTGCCAGCAGCTTACTCGGGGGGGTTAACAATGAGCAGTTCTTC. This translates into CASSLLGGVNNEQFF. The entire variable domain, with the rest obtained from reference TRBV7-3 and TRBJ2-1, is as follows: GAGVSQTPSNKVTEKGKYVELRCDPISGHTALYWYRQSLGQGPEFLIYFQGTGAADDSGLPNDRFFAVRPEGSVSTLKIQRTERGDSAVYLCASSLLGGVNNEQFFGPGTRLTVL.

For the CDR3, the DNA is TGCGCCAGCAGCCAAGATGGGACCAGGGGGCACAATGAGCAGTTCTTC. The encoded protein is CASSQDGTRGHNEQFF. This chain joins TRBV4-3 and TRBJ2-1; 8 bases align to TRBD1. Germline loops: CDR1 LGHNA, CDR2 YSLEER. This CDR3 comprises 16 residues. J was trimmed by 5 bases and V by 0 bases; bases with no gene match: 6.

This chain uses TRBV6-1 with TRBJ1-1; no definite D call. This CDR3 spans 14 amino acids. Trimming took 2 bases from V and 4 from J, leaving 11 bases between them. Looked up from germline, CDR1 is MNHNS and CDR2 is SASEGT. The CDR3 nucleotides are TGTGCCAGCAGTGAACGCGGTGTAAGCACTGAAGCTTTCTTT. Amino acid sequence: CASSERGVSTEAFF.

This chain uses TRBV2 with TRBJ1-4, with unresolved D. This CDR3 has 13 amino acids. Trimming shortened V by 8 bases and J by 4 bases, and 11 bases separated the two germline ends. Germline values: CDR1 SNHLY, CDR2 FYNNEI. CDR3 region: CASGRARNEKLFF. Written as DNA, the CDR3 is TGTGCCAGCGGGAGGGCACGTAATGAAAAACTGTTTTTT.

CDR3 DNA sequence: TGTGCCAGCTCACAGGACAGCTCTGGAAACACCATATATTTT. It codes for CASSQDSSGNTIYF. V is TRBV18 and J is TRBJ1-3; a weak D match, TRBD1 (6 bases). The germline CDR1 and CDR2 sequences are KGHSH and LQKENI. The CDR3 runs 14 residues. V was clipped by 4 bases and J by 0 bases, with 7 bases between them.

This clone has just one count. The chain's CDR3 is CASSSQGISNQPQHF. The CDR3 DNA sequence: TGTGCCAGCAGTTCACAGGGGATCAGCAATCAGCCCCAGCATTTT. The rearrangement links TRBV6-5 to TRBJ1-5, with 7 bases matching TRBD1. The V gene's germline CDR1 is MNHEY and CDR2 SVGAGI. V was pared by 4 bases and J by 1 base, with 4 bases of the junction left unmatched. This CDR3 has 15 amino acids.

V gene TRBV19 combines with J gene TRBJ2-2, with D perhaps TRBD1 (6 bases). This CDR3 is 18 amino acids long. V lost 1 base, J lost 0 bases, and 15 bases lay in between. CDR1 and CDR2 (germline): LNHDA, SQIVND (reference sequence). The CDR3 nucleotides are TGTGCCAGTAGTATAGGGGACAAAACCTTCGCGAACACCGGGGAGCTGTTTTTT. Residues: CASSIGDKTFANTGELFF.

This clone has at least ten counts. This CDR3 is CASSPTGGVGQPQHF. The CDR3 region has the DNA TGTGCCAGCAGCCCAACAGGGGGCGTCGGTCAGCCCCAGCATTTT. The chain couples TRBV3-1 (or the pseudogene TRBV3-2) to TRBJ1-5, with 9 bases that match TRBD1. The V segment lost 4 bases and the J segment 6 bases; nucleotides outside the gene matches: 7. The CDR3 loop spans 15 amino acids. The germline CDR1 and CDR2 sequences are LGHDT and YNNKEL (reference sequence).

This rearrangement joins TRBV19 to TRBJ2-1, with D possibly being TRBD1 (5 bases). Trimming left V 5 bases short and J 5 bases short, with 19 bases between. The CDR3 has 16 amino acids. CDR1 and CDR2 (germline): LNHDA, SQIVND (reference sequence). The DNA for the CDR3 is TGTGCCAGTAGTCCCGACAGCCCCCCCTTAAACAATGAGCAGTTCTTC. This codes for CASSPDSPPLNNEQFF.

V usage is TRBV18 and J usage is TRBJ2-7; maybe TRBD1 (6 bases). Trimming removed 8 bases from V and 0 bases from J, with 17 bases in between. The CDR3 extends over 15 amino acids. Germline-derived CDR1 and CDR2 are KGHSH and LQKENI. CDR3 amino acids: CASHTSGTISYEQYF. The CDR3 DNA reads as TGTGCCAGCCATACGTCGGGGACAATCTCCTACGAGCAGTACTTC.

The chain links TRBV28 to TRBJ2-7; 11 positions agree with TRBD2. V dropped 5 bases and J dropped 5; count of bases not matched to a gene: 17. CDR3 length: 18 residues. The germline CDR1 and CDR2 sequences are MDHEN and SYDVKM. CDR3 in DNA: TGTGCCAGCAGTCCAGTGGGAATTAGCGGGGGGGCCGTCCACGAGCAGTACTTC. It is translated as CASSPVGISGGAVHEQYF.